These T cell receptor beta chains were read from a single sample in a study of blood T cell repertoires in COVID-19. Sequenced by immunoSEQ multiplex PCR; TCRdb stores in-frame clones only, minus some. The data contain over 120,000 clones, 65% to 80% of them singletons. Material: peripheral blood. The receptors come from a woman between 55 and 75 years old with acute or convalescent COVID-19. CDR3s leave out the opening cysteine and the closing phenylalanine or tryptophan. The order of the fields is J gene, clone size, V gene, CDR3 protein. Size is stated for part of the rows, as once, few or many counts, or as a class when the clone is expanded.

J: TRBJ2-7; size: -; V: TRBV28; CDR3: ASSFWTGSTYEQY
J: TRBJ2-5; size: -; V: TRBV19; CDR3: ASTTRAGVLEETQY
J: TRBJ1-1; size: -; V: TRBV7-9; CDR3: ASREGQGVQEAF
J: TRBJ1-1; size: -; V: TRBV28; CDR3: ASSLFLTTQGTF
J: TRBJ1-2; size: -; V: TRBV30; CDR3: AWSSEGAYGYT
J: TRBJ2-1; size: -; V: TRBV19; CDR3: ASGTPYNEQF
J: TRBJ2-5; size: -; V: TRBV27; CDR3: ASSLGGWETQY
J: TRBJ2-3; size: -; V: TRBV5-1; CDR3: ASSLRTGTHLTDTQY
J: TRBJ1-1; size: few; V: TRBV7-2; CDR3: ARLQGEAF
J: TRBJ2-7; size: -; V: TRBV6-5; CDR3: ASKGGYIYEQY
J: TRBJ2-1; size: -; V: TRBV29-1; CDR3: SVERQGNKF
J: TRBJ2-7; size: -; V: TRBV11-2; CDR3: ASSFFLGGTGEQY
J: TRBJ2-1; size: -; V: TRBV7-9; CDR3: ASSLSGTTNEQF
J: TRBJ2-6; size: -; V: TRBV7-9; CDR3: ASSWGQTSSGANVLT
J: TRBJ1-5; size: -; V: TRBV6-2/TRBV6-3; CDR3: ASSRPGQGVTIIAQPQH
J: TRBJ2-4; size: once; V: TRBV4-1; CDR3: ASSLSPDSAAKNIQY
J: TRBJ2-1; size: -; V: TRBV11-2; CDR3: ASSHATGNEQF
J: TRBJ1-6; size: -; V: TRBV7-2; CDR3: ASSFTRGSYNSPLH
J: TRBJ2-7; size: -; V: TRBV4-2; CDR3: ASSQNRGSYEQY
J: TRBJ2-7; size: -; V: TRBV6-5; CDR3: ASRTGYYEQY
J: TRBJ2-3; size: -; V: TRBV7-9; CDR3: ASSSVGGGADTQY
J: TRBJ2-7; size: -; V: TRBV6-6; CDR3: ASGDGTGGVYEQY
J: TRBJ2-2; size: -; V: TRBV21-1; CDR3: ASTGGAGGSTGELF
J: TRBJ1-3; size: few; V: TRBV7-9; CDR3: ASSLSDTIY
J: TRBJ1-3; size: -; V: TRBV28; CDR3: ASLTRRQGRSGNTIY
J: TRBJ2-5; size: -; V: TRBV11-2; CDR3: ASSWGTSSSETQY
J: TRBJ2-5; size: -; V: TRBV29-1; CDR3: SVEEGVETQY
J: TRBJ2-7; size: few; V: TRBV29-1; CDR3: SVVRQGSSYEQY
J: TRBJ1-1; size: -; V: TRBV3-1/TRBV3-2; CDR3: ASSHTGARTEAF
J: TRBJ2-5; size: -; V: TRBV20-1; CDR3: SASFPRYQETQY
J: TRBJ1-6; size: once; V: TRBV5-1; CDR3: ASSLLGQGVDNSPLH
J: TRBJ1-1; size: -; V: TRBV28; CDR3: ASSLLKGDTEAF
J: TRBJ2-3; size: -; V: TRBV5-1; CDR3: ASSLARGLAGGWDTQY
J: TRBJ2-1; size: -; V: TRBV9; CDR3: ASSVDSSSYNEQF
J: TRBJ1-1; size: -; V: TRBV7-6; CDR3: ASSPGEANTEAF
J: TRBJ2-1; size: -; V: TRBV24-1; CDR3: ATSATEAGEWEQF
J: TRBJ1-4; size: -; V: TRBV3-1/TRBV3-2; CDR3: ASSPQGQTNEKLF
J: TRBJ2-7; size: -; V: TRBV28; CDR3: ASKTGSYEQY
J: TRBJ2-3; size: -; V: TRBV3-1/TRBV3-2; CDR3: ASSRRTGPDTQY
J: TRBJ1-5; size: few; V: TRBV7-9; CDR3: ASSLGPGDNQPQH
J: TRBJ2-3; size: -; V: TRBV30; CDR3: AWSVGLSTDTQY
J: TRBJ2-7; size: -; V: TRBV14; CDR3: ASSQNPPGIYEQY
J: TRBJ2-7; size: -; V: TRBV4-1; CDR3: ASSPGYTYEQY
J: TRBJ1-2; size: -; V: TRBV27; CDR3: ASSFSRYYGYT
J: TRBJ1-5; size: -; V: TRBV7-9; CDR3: ASSLGVGGSQPQH
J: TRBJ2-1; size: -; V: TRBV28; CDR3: ASSGLAVTSEQF
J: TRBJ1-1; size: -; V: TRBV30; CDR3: AWRAWQKEAF
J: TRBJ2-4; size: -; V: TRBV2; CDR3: ASGRDEKNIQY
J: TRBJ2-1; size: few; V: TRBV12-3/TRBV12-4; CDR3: ASSPTSGRMF